The rows below give T cell receptor beta chains drawn from one sample of a study of a mutant IDH1 vaccine in newly diagnosed glioma. Assay: immunoSEQ multiplex PCR; the TCRdb copy retains only in-frame clones and omits some. The sample includes 35,000 to 50,000 clones, roughly 84% seen only once; the top ten take 2.2%. Antigens of these TCRs are unknown. Sequencing was performed on PBMCs, taken from a glioma patient whose treatment included an IDH1 peptide vaccine. The receptors were gathered from a man between 35 and 55 years old with glioma. CDR3s include the opening cysteine and the closing phenylalanine or tryptophan. The order of the fields is V gene, J gene, D gene, CDR3 length, clone size, CDR3 DNA, CDR3 protein. The D gene is left open where the match is weak. Size tells how often a clone was seen (once, few, many) or the class of an expanded clone, and some rows leave it out.

V gene: TRBV7-8
J gene: TRBJ2-1
D gene: TRBD1
CDR3 length: 15
clone size: NA
CDR3 DNA: TGTGCCAGCAGCCCAGGGGACAGGTCCAACAATGAGCAGTTCTTC
CDR3 protein: CASSPGDRSNNEQFF

V gene: TRBV10-3
J gene: TRBJ2-7
D gene: NA
CDR3 length: 14
clone size: NA
CDR3 DNA: TGTGCCATCAAGACCACTCCGAGCTCCTACGAGCAGTACTTC
CDR3 protein: CAIKTTPSSYEQYF

V gene: TRBV25-1
J gene: TRBJ2-2
D gene: NA
CDR3 length: 14
clone size: few
CDR3 DNA: TGTGCCAGCAGTGAATGGGGGGACACCGGGGAGCTGTTTTTT
CDR3 protein: CASSEWGDTGELFF

V gene: TRBV4-1
J gene: TRBJ2-7
D gene: NA
CDR3 length: 15
clone size: NA
CDR3 DNA: TGCGCCAGCAGCCAACAACCCGGCGGCTCCTACGAGCAGTACTTC
CDR3 protein: CASSQQPGGSYEQYF

V gene: TRBV5-1
J gene: TRBJ2-4
D gene: TRBD1
CDR3 length: 15
clone size: NA
CDR3 DNA: TGCGCCAGCTCGTTCGGGACAGGGGGATCCGGCATTCAGTACTTC
CDR3 protein: CASSFGTGGSGIQYF

V gene: TRBV5-1
J gene: TRBJ1-1
D gene: NA
CDR3 length: 14
clone size: NA
CDR3 DNA: TGCGCCAGCAGCTTGTCAGGTGGGAGTTTGGGAGCTTTCTTT
CDR3 protein: CASSLSGGSLGAFF

V gene: TRBV28
J gene: TRBJ2-1
D gene: TRBD2
CDR3 length: 14
clone size: NA
CDR3 DNA: TGTGCCAGCAGTTTGGGGACTAGCGGGAGGGGAGGGTTCTTC
CDR3 protein: CASSLGTSGRGGFF

V gene: TRBV7-9
J gene: TRBJ2-7
D gene: NA
CDR3 length: 13
clone size: NA
CDR3 DNA: TGTGCCAGCTCCGTGATCTACCACTACGAGCAGTACTTC
CDR3 protein: CASSVIYHYEQYF

V gene: TRBV6-5
J gene: TRBJ1-5
D gene: NA
CDR3 length: 13
clone size: few
CDR3 DNA: TGTGCCAGCTCCGGGACTAGGAATCAGCCCCAGCATTTT
CDR3 protein: CASSGTRNQPQHF

V gene: TRBV11-2
J gene: TRBJ2-6
D gene: NA
CDR3 length: 15
clone size: NA
CDR3 DNA: TGTGCCAGCAGCTTAGTGGGGGCGCAGGCCAACGTCCTGACTTTC
CDR3 protein: CASSLVGAQANVLTF

V gene: TRBV6-5
J gene: TRBJ2-3
D gene: NA
CDR3 length: 15
clone size: NA
CDR3 DNA: TGTGCCAGCAGCTCGACAAGGGGGAGGCCAGATACGCAGTATTTT
CDR3 protein: CASSSTRGRPDTQYF

V gene: TRBV5-4
J gene: TRBJ2-3
D gene: TRBD2
CDR3 length: 15
clone size: NA
CDR3 DNA: TGTGCCAGCAGTTTTGGCCTCGGGGGGACAGATACGCAGTATTTT
CDR3 protein: CASSFGLGGTDTQYF

V gene: TRBV11-1
J gene: TRBJ1-4
D gene: TRBD1
CDR3 length: 14
clone size: NA
CDR3 DNA: TGTGCCAGCAGCCGCGGACAGGGTACAGAAAAACTGTTTTTT
CDR3 protein: CASSRGQGTEKLFF

V gene: TRBV6-4
J gene: TRBJ1-2
D gene: NA
CDR3 length: 13
clone size: NA
CDR3 DNA: TGTGCCAGCAGCCCACCTGCTAACTATGGCTACACCTTC
CDR3 protein: CASSPPANYGYTF

V gene: TRBV2
J gene: TRBJ1-2
D gene: NA
CDR3 length: 14
clone size: NA
CDR3 DNA: TGTGCCAGCAACCAGGGGAAGGGGTGGGATGGCTACACCTTC
CDR3 protein: CASNQGKGWDGYTF

V gene: TRBV7-9
J gene: TRBJ1-3
D gene: NA
CDR3 length: 12
clone size: NA
CDR3 DNA: TGTGCCAGCAGGGTAGCTGGAAACACCATATATTTT
CDR3 protein: CASRVAGNTIYF

V gene: TRBV5-1
J gene: TRBJ2-7
D gene: NA
CDR3 length: 14
clone size: few
CDR3 DNA: TGCGCCAGCCAGGACCCCGGGAGCTCCTACGAGCAGTACTTC
CDR3 protein: CASQDPGSSYEQYF

V gene: TRBV11-3
J gene: TRBJ1-1
D gene: TRBD1
CDR3 length: 13
clone size: NA
CDR3 DNA: TGTGCCAGCAGCTCACAGACAGGGTCAAAAGCTTTCTTT
CDR3 protein: CASSSQTGSKAFF

V gene: TRBV4-1
J gene: TRBJ1-2
D gene: NA
CDR3 length: 15
clone size: NA
CDR3 DNA: TGCGCCAGCAGCCAAGGACAGCTACCGGACTATGGCTACACCTTC
CDR3 protein: CASSQGQLPDYGYTF

V gene: TRBV5-8
J gene: TRBJ2-1
D gene: TRBD1
CDR3 length: 16
clone size: NA
CDR3 DNA: TGTGCCAGCAGCTTGTATCAGGGGGCCTCCTACAATGAGCAGTTCTTC
CDR3 protein: CASSLYQGASYNEQFF

V gene: TRBV6-5
J gene: TRBJ2-3
D gene: TRBD1
CDR3 length: 15
clone size: NA
CDR3 DNA: TGTGCCAGCAGAAGACAGGGGACCAACACAGATACGCAGTATTTT
CDR3 protein: CASRRQGTNTDTQYF

V gene: TRBV20-1
J gene: TRBJ2-5
D gene: NA
CDR3 length: 11
clone size: once
CDR3 DNA: TGCAGTGGGATATTTCAAGGGACCCAGTACTTC
CDR3 protein: CSGIFQGTQYF

V gene: TRBV7-9
J gene: TRBJ2-7
D gene: NA
CDR3 length: 13
clone size: NA
CDR3 DNA: TGTGCCAGCAGCTACAGGGACTACTACGAGCAGTACTTC
CDR3 protein: CASSYRDYYEQYF

V gene: TRBV19
J gene: TRBJ1-1
D gene: TRBD1
CDR3 length: 14
clone size: NA
CDR3 DNA: TGTGCCAGTAGTATCGACAGGGAGGGCACTGAAGCTTTCTTT
CDR3 protein: CASSIDREGTEAFF

V gene: TRBV19
J gene: TRBJ1-1
D gene: NA
CDR3 length: 13
clone size: NA
CDR3 DNA: TGTGCCAGCAGAAACTACAGGTACACTGAAGCTTTCTTT
CDR3 protein: CASRNYRYTEAFF

V gene: TRBV5-1
J gene: TRBJ2-7
D gene: NA
CDR3 length: 17
clone size: NA
CDR3 DNA: TGCGCCAGCAGCTTTTCCCCGGCGGCGGAGAGCTCCTACGAGCAGTACTTC
CDR3 protein: CASSFSPAAESSYEQYF

V gene: TRBV5-6
J gene: TRBJ1-1
D gene: TRBD1
CDR3 length: 14
clone size: few
CDR3 DNA: TGTGCCAGCAGCTACACAGGGGTTTTCACTGAAGCTTTCTTT
CDR3 protein: CASSYTGVFTEAFF

V gene: TRBV2
J gene: TRBJ2-7
D gene: TRBD1
CDR3 length: 13
clone size: once
CDR3 DNA: TGTGCCAGCAGAGCTCCCGGACAGGGCGAGCAGTACTTC
CDR3 protein: CASRAPGQGEQYF

V gene: TRBV10-3
J gene: TRBJ1-5
D gene: TRBD1
CDR3 length: 15
clone size: NA
CDR3 DNA: TGTGCCATCAGTGAGCTGGACAGGGGGGATCAGCCCCAGCATTTT
CDR3 protein: CAISELDRGDQPQHF

V gene: TRBV10-1
J gene: TRBJ2-3
D gene: TRBD2
CDR3 length: 17
clone size: NA
CDR3 DNA: TGCGCCAGCAGTGCGGGACTAGCGGGAGGGCCTCTAGATACGCAGTATTTT
CDR3 protein: CASSAGLAGGPLDTQYF

V gene: TRBV20-1
J gene: TRBJ2-1
D gene: NA
CDR3 length: 11
clone size: NA
CDR3 DNA: TGCAGTGAGGTGCGCGGCAATGAGCAGTTCTTC
CDR3 protein: CSEVRGNEQFF

V gene: TRBV29-1
J gene: TRBJ2-7
D gene: NA
CDR3 length: 12
clone size: NA
CDR3 DNA: TGCAGCGTGGCGGGGCAGGGAGCCGAGCAGTACTTC
CDR3 protein: CSVAGQGAEQYF

V gene: TRBV9
J gene: TRBJ2-5
D gene: NA
CDR3 length: 15
clone size: NA
CDR3 DNA: TGTGCCAGCAGCGTAGGCGGGACAGAGCAAGAGACCCAGTACTTC
CDR3 protein: CASSVGGTEQETQYF

V gene: TRBV14
J gene: TRBJ2-3
D gene: NA
CDR3 length: 13
clone size: few
CDR3 DNA: TGTGCCAGCAGCCCCTTCATGGGGGATACGCAGTATTTT
CDR3 protein: CASSPFMGDTQYF

V gene: TRBV18
J gene: TRBJ2-2
D gene: TRBD2
CDR3 length: 16
clone size: NA
CDR3 DNA: TGTGCCAGCTCACCACCAGCTAGCGGGAGCACCGGGGAGCTGTTTTTT
CDR3 protein: CASSPPASGSTGELFF

V gene: TRBV4-1
J gene: TRBJ2-1
D gene: TRBD2
CDR3 length: 16
clone size: once
CDR3 DNA: TGCGCCAGCAGCCAAGTAATACTAGCGGGAGTGAATGAGCAGTTCTTC
CDR3 protein: CASSQVILAGVNEQFF

V gene: TRBV7-6
J gene: TRBJ1-1
D gene: NA
CDR3 length: 11
clone size: NA
CDR3 DNA: TGTGCCAGCTCCACGAACACTGAAGCTTTCTTT
CDR3 protein: CASSTNTEAFF

V gene: TRBV18
J gene: TRBJ2-1
D gene: TRBD1
CDR3 length: 14
clone size: NA
CDR3 DNA: TGTGCCAGCTCACCTGGGGGGACAGGGGATGAGCAGTTCTTC
CDR3 protein: CASSPGGTGDEQFF

V gene: TRBV5-1
J gene: TRBJ2-5
D gene: NA
CDR3 length: 16
clone size: NA
CDR3 DNA: TGCGCCAGCAGCTTTGGGTGGGAGAATCGGTACGAGACCCAGTACTTC
CDR3 protein: CASSFGWENRYETQYF

V gene: TRBV18
J gene: TRBJ2-7
D gene: NA
CDR3 length: 12
clone size: NA
CDR3 DNA: TGTGCCAGCTCACAATTTACCTACGAGCAGTACTTC
CDR3 protein: CASSQFTYEQYF

V gene: TRBV5-6
J gene: TRBJ2-1
D gene: NA
CDR3 length: 11
clone size: NA
CDR3 DNA: TGTGCCAGCAACTCAGGGGTTGAGCAGTTCTTC
CDR3 protein: CASNSGVEQFF

V gene: TRBV6-1
J gene: TRBJ1-4
D gene: NA
CDR3 length: 15
clone size: NA
CDR3 DNA: TGTGCCAGCAGTGACCCAGGGGTGGGTAGTGAAAAACTGTTTTTT
CDR3 protein: CASSDPGVGSEKLFF

V gene: TRBV7-9
J gene: TRBJ2-3
D gene: TRBD2
CDR3 length: 17
clone size: NA
CDR3 DNA: TGTGCCAGCAGCTCATTCTCAACGGGCGGGAGAACAGATACGCAGTATTTT
CDR3 protein: CASSSFSTGGRTDTQYF

V gene: TRBV5-5
J gene: TRBJ2-7
D gene: TRBD2
CDR3 length: 16
clone size: NA
CDR3 DNA: TGTGCCAGCAGCGGTGACTTAGCGGGAGTCGCCTACGAGCAGTACTTC
CDR3 protein: CASSGDLAGVAYEQYF

V gene: TRBV12-5
J gene: TRBJ2-7
D gene: TRBD2
CDR3 length: 15
clone size: NA
CDR3 DNA: TGTGCTAGTGGTGGGGGCCTAGCGGGTTCCTACGAGCAGTACTTC
CDR3 protein: CASGGGLAGSYEQYF

V gene: TRBV18
J gene: TRBJ1-3
D gene: NA
CDR3 length: 15
clone size: NA
CDR3 DNA: TGTGCCAGCTCACCACCGTGGGGCGACGGAAACACCATATATTTT
CDR3 protein: CASSPPWGDGNTIYF

V gene: TRBV9
J gene: TRBJ2-7
D gene: NA
CDR3 length: 16
clone size: once
CDR3 DNA: TGTGCCAGCAGCCCCCTATTCTGGGGAGCGTCCTACGAGCAGTACTTC
CDR3 protein: CASSPLFWGASYEQYF

V gene: TRBV5-1
J gene: TRBJ1-2
D gene: TRBD1
CDR3 length: 13
clone size: NA
CDR3 DNA: TGCGCCAGCAGCCTTAGAGGGGGCGCTGGCTACACCTTC
CDR3 protein: CASSLRGGAGYTF

V gene: TRBV7-2
J gene: TRBJ2-5
D gene: TRBD2
CDR3 length: 16
clone size: NA
CDR3 DNA: TGTGCCAGCAGCCGATGGACTAGCGGGGGACGAGAGACCCAGTACTTC
CDR3 protein: CASSRWTSGGRETQYF

V gene: TRBV7-2
J gene: TRBJ2-7
D gene: TRBD2
CDR3 length: 15
clone size: NA
CDR3 DNA: TGTGCCAGCAGCCCAAGCTGGACTAGCGGGAGTGGGCAGTACTTC
CDR3 protein: CASSPSWTSGSGQYF

V gene: TRBV7-8
J gene: TRBJ2-7
D gene: NA
CDR3 length: 15
clone size: NA
CDR3 DNA: TGTGCCAGCAGCTTAGTTTCGTCTAGCTCCTACGAGCAGTACTTC
CDR3 protein: CASSLVSSSSYEQYF

V gene: TRBV6-1
J gene: TRBJ1-3
D gene: NA
CDR3 length: 16
clone size: NA
CDR3 DNA: TGTGCCAGCAGTGAAGGGCTGGTGCAGGCTGGAAACACCATATATTTT
CDR3 protein: CASSEGLVQAGNTIYF

V gene: TRBV7-2
J gene: TRBJ1-1
D gene: TRBD1
CDR3 length: 14
clone size: NA
CDR3 DNA: TGTGCCAGCAGCTGGGGACAGGCGAACACTGAAGCTTTCTTT
CDR3 protein: CASSWGQANTEAFF

V gene: TRBV6-6
J gene: TRBJ1-1
D gene: NA
CDR3 length: 10
clone size: few
CDR3 DNA: TGTGCCAGCGGGACCGACGAAGCTTTCTTT
CDR3 protein: CASGTDEAFF

V gene: TRBV5-1
J gene: TRBJ2-5
D gene: NA
CDR3 length: 14
clone size: NA
CDR3 DNA: TGCGCCAGCAGCTTGGCGGGACAATCGGAGACCCAGTACTTC
CDR3 protein: CASSLAGQSETQYF

V gene: TRBV6-5
J gene: TRBJ1-5
D gene: NA
CDR3 length: 15
clone size: NA
CDR3 DNA: TGTGCCAGCAGAGCCTCCTCTTATAGCAATCAGCCCCAGCATTTT
CDR3 protein: CASRASSYSNQPQHF